The clone carrying this TCR beta chain was recorded at least ten times. Its target is not known. With 3 bases removed from V and 4 bases from J, the gap between germline ends came to 9 bases. CDR1 is KGHSH, CDR2 LQKENI, per germline. This CDR3 contains 14 residues. This sample is drawn from a study of T cells in Graves' hyperthyroidism and ophthalmopathy. Study summary: Peripheral blood was acquired at first diagnosis, ahead of any therapy whatsoever.

There were TCR beta CDR3 regions amplified from RNA transcripts. The HTBI primer set drove a first-round RT-PCR of the TCR CDR3. MiXCR, applied by TCRdb to the multiplex PCR reads, yields one record per CDR3 protein. The table has a few hundred thousand distinct CDR3 sequences, around 17% seen once. General observations from the study: A 13 V-J model separated ophthalmopathy from stable hyperthyroidism.

Reasons for excluding patients were uncontrolled infection, other autoimmune disease, pregnancy or lactation. The chain uses TRBV18 and TRBJ1-4; no definite D call. The sample was blood. The TCR comes from a man between 40 and 49 years old with Graves' hyperthyroidism. As DNA, the CDR3 is TGTGCCAGCTCACCCTTCGTCGGTAATGAAAAACTGTTTTTT. It yields the protein CASSPFVGNEKLFF.